This T cell receptor beta chain was sequenced for a study of CD8+CD57+ T cells in acquired aplastic anemia. The patients chosen for sequencing had shown expansion of CD8+CD57+ cells (detected by flow cytometry). CDR3 length: 15 residues. Germline CDR1 SGHTA, CDR2 FQGNSA. After removal of 3 bases from V and 6 bases from J, the junction contained 10 bases not matched to a gene. Genomic DNA was employed as the template in profiling TCR beta VDJ and CDR3. TCRdb reprocessed the reads via MiXCR and lists one record per CDR3 protein. The sample holds approximately 260,000 distinct CDR3 sequences, around 82% seen once.

The sequencing sample was made of sorted CD4+, CD8+, or CD8+CD57+ T cells (not recorded which) from PBMCs. This sequence originates from a human donor with aplastic anemia. The chain is built from TRBV7-2 and TRBJ2-7, with 8 positions matching TRBD1. The CDR3 loop reads CASSFSTGDYSEQYF. Written as DNA, the CDR3 is TGTGCCAGCAGCTTTTCGACAGGGGATTACTCCGAGCAGTACTTC.